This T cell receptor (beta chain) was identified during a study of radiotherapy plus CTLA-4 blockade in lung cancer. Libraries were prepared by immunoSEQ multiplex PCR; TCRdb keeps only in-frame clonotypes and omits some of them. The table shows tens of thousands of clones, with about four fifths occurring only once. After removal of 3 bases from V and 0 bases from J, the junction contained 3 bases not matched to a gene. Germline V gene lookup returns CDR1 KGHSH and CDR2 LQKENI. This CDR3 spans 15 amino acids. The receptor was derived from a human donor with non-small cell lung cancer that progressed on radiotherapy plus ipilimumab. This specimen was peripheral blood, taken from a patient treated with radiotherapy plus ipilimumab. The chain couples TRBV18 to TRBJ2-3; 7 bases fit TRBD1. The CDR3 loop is CASSPTGRSTDTQYF. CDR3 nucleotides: TGTGCCAGCTCACCGACAGGGCGTAGCACAGATACGCAGTATTTT.